One and the same sample provided the 2 T cell receptor beta chains below, sequenced in a study of T cells in Graves' hyperthyroidism and ophthalmopathy. Amplification targeted TCR beta CDR3 regions from RNA transcripts. First-round RT-PCR targeting the TCR CDR3 was performed with the HTBI primer set. One entry per CDR3 protein results from TCRdb running MiXCR on the multiplex PCR reads. The sample records 300,000 or so distinct CDR3 sequences, 17% being singletons. Material: blood. All receptors derive from a woman aged 55-75 years with Graves' ophthalmopathy.

J is TRBJ1-2 and V is TRBV20-1, with 8 bases lining up with TRBD1. The CDR3 sequence is 14 residues long. In germline, CDR1 is DFQATT, CDR2 SNEGSKA (reference sequence). The J segment lost 6 bases and the V segment lost 3 bases, leaving 9 bases of the junction unmatched. The CDR3 loop reads CSAREGQVLNGYTF. The CDR3 DNA sequence: TGCAGTGCTAGGGAGGGACAGGTGCTAAATGGCTACACCTTC.

This clonotype was detected only a few times. The chain employs TRBV6-1 and TRBJ2-7, with D unresolved. Trimming pared 3 bases from V and 4 bases from J, leaving 4 bases between. The CDR3 runs to 11 residues. Per the germline V gene, CDR1 is MNHNS and CDR2 is SASEGT. CDR3 coding DNA: TGTGCCAGCAGTGACCGGTACGAGCAGTACTTC. Its protein is CASSDRYEQYF.